Presented here are 19 T cell receptor beta chains from one specimen sequenced in a study of blood T cell repertoires in COVID-19. Method: immunoSEQ multiplex PCR; TCRdb's copy keeps in-frame clones and lacks some. Seen here are about 190,000 clones, roughly four fifths observed once, and the top ten hold approximately 6.1%. The specimen sequenced was peripheral blood. The receptor set was obtained from a woman in her thirties or forties with acute or convalescent COVID-19.

The chain joins TRBV7-2 to TRBJ2-5; 8 bases align to TRBD2. Germline CDR1 SGHTA, CDR2 FQGNSA. CDR3 length: 15 residues. The V gene end was trimmed by 7 bases and the J gene end by 2 bases; junction bases not matched to a gene: 9. This CDR3 is CASTPVAGRQETQYF. DNA of the CDR3: TGTGCCAGCACCCCAGTAGCGGGGCGTCAAGAGACCCAGTACTTC.

V gene TRBV5-1 combines with J gene TRBJ2-2, with D possibly TRBD1 on 6 matching bases. The CDR3 has 14 amino acids. CDR1 is SGHRS, CDR2 YFSETQ, per germline. V was cut by 3 bases and J by 5 bases, with 11 bases left in between. The CDR3 protein is CASSWDKGTGELFF. For the CDR3, the DNA is TGCGCCAGCAGCTGGGACAAGGGGACCGGGGAGCTGTTTTTT.

The chain recombines TRBV4-2 with TRBJ2-7; D is unresolved. V was shortened by 1 base and J by 3 bases, with 4 bases between the two germline ends. Germline CDR1 is LGHNA and CDR2 is YNFKEQ. The CDR3 totals 12 residues. Here the CDR3 DNA reads TGTGCCAGCAGCCAAGGAGGCTACGAGCAGTACTTC. Translation: CASSQGGYEQYF.

This clone was counted once. This chain joins TRBV19 and TRBJ1-2, with 7 nucleotides matching TRBD1. CDR3 length: 13 amino acids. V shed 7 bases, J shed 5 bases, and the junction held 7 bases outside the gene matches. CDR1 and CDR2 from the germline V gene are LNHDA and SQIVND (reference sequence). The DNA of the CDR3 is TGTGCCAGTATCCCTGGCAGGGGGTATGGCTACACCTTC. Translating it yields CASIPGRGYGYTF.

This chain uses TRBV18 with TRBJ2-5; TRBD1 might be the D (6 bases). This CDR3 is built from 17 residues. Germline lookup yields CDR1 KGHSH and CDR2 LQKENI. Trimming stripped 2 bases from V and 5 bases from J, with 21 bases between. The CDR3 sequence: CASSPVNPTGFGETQYF. CDR3 DNA: TGTGCCAGCTCACCAGTGAACCCGACAGGTTTCGGGGAGACCCAGTACTTC.

This clone occurred a few times. The chain joins TRBV5-6 to TRBJ1-2; no firm D call. CDR1 SGHDT and CDR2 YYEEEE come from the germline V gene. V was cut by 0 bases and J by 7 bases, with 4 bases left in between. The CDR3 is made up of 11 amino acids. The CDR3 DNA is TGTGCCAGCAGCTTGGCCAGTGGCTACACCTTC. Translated: CASSLASGYTF.

This chain joins TRBV10-3 and TRBJ2-5; 7 bases match TRBD1. V dropped 6 bases and J dropped 4; count of bases not matched to a gene: 5. The germline V gene encodes CDR1 ENHRY and CDR2 SYGVKD. The CDR3 covers 13 residues. DNA for the CDR3: TGTGCCATCAGACGGGACAGAGGAGAGACCCAGTACTTC. Its protein product is CAIRRDRGETQYF.

V usage is TRBV19 and J usage is TRBJ2-1; D not resolved. The germline V and J ends were trimmed by 5 bases and 2 bases, with 16 bases remaining between them. Germline V gives CDR1 LNHDA, CDR2 SQIVND (reference sequence). This CDR3 is 16 amino acids long. In DNA, the CDR3 is TGTGCCAGTAGTGCTGGCGGAACGGGTGCCTACAATGAGCAGTTCTTC. Its translation: CASSAGGTGAYNEQFF.

This clone was detected once. J is TRBJ2-1 and V is TRBV7-9; perhaps TRBD1 as D (5 bases). This CDR3 region has 13 residues. Germline-derived CDR1 and CDR2 are SEHNR and FQNEAQ (reference sequence). CDR3 sequence: CASHPQAYNEQFF. CDR3 DNA: TGTGCTTCCCACCCACAGGCCTACAATGAGCAGTTCTTC.

This clone showed up just once. The V and J genes are TRBV5-6 and TRBJ2-2; the match to TRBD2 covers 9 bases. CDR3 length equals 18 residues. Trimming took 4 bases from V and 2 from J; bases not matched to a gene: 12. Per the germline V gene, CDR1 is SGHDT and CDR2 is YYEEEE. CDR3 sequence: CASSRGVRLAGNTGELFF. DNA for the CDR3: TGTGCCAGCAGCCGCGGGGTTCGGCTAGCGGGAAACACCGGGGAGCTGTTTTTT.

DNA of the CDR3: TGCAGCGTTGCTCGGGGGGCGGGCTCTGAAGCTTTCTTT. Its translation: CSVARGAGSEAFF. The chain has TRBV29-1 and TRBJ1-1, with a possible D match to TRBD1 (6 bases). The V end lost 4 bases, the J end lost 6 bases, and 15 bases lay between the germline ends. Germline CDR1 and CDR2: SQVTM and ANQGSEA. There are 13 residues in the CDR3.

V gene TRBV7-6 combines with J gene TRBJ2-7; D possibly corresponds to TRBD2 (6 bases). The germline V gene encodes CDR1 SGHVS and CDR2 FNYEAQ. The CDR3 is 14 amino acids. The V end lost 0 bases, the J end lost 3 bases, and 9 bases lay between the germline ends. The CDR3: CASSLARGFYEQYF. The CDR3 bases are TGTGCCAGCAGCTTAGCGCGGGGATTCTACGAGCAGTACTTC.

The chain has TRBV4-1 and TRBJ2-4; D is perhaps TRBD1 (5 bases). In germline, CDR1 is MGHRA, CDR2 YSYEKL. The CDR3 extends over 11 amino acids. Between the trimmed V and J ends, which lost 4 bases and 13 bases, there was a span of 11 bases. CDR3: CASSPRTPQYF. In nucleotides, the CDR3 is TGCGCCAGCAGCCCCCGGACACCCCAGTACTTC.

The CDR3 nucleotides read TGTGCCAGCAGCCGACCCGGGACAGGGCGAGGCTACACCTTC. It encodes CASSRPGTGRGYTF. The V and J genes are TRBV14 and TRBJ1-2; 9 nucleotides agree with TRBD1. Germline assignment: CDR1 SGHDN and CDR2 FVKESK. The CDR3 runs to 14 residues. The junction had 8 bases not matched to a gene; V was cut back by 4 bases and J by 8 bases.

The chain combines TRBV30 with TRBJ1-1; the D is unclear. Looked up from germline, CDR1 is GTSNPN and CDR2 is SVGIG (reference sequence). V was trimmed by 8 bases and J by 3 bases, leaving 10 bases between them. The CDR3 loop spans 11 amino acids. CDR3 protein: CAARSYTEAFF. DNA for the CDR3: TGTGCCGCCAGGTCGTACACTGAAGCTTTCTTT.

The chain recombines TRBV28 with TRBJ1-5; the D is unclear. There are 14 residues in the CDR3. V was trimmed by 5 bases and J by 0 bases, leaving 8 bases between them. Per germline, CDR1 MDHEN and CDR2 SYDVKM. The CDR3 protein is CASSGTYSNQPQHF. The CDR3 DNA reads as TGTGCCAGCAGTGGCACATATAGCAATCAGCCCCAGCATTTT. Drawing the rest from reference TRBV28 and TRBJ1-5, the complete variable domain is DVKVTQSSRYLVKRTGEKVFLECVQDMDHENMFWYRQDPGLGLRLIYFSYDVKMKEKGDIPEGYSVSREKKERFSLILESASTNQTSMYLCASSGTYSNQPQHFGDGTRLSIL.

CDR3 DNA: TGCGCCAGCAGCCAAGTCCTAGCGGGAGGACTCTACAATGAGCAGTTCTTC. Protein product: CASSQVLAGGLYNEQFF. The chain couples TRBV4-1 to TRBJ2-1; 11 bases align to TRBD2. Unmatched junction bases numbered 5, after V lost 1 base and J lost 3 bases. The CDR3 has 17 residues. In germline, CDR1 is MGHRA, CDR2 YSYEKL.

The J gene is TRBJ1-2, the V gene TRBV6-5, with D possibly being TRBD1 (5 bases). The CDR3 covers 14 residues. Germline lookup yields CDR1 MNHEY and CDR2 SVGAGI. The germline V and J ends were trimmed by 0 bases and 3 bases, with 8 bases remaining between them. The DNA for the CDR3 is TGTGCCAGCAGTTACTCGGAGGGACACTATGGCTACACCTTC. Amino acids: CASSYSEGHYGYTF.

V is TRBV2 and J is TRBJ2-1, with D hard to call. V was clipped by 4 bases and J by 3 bases, with 13 bases between them. Germline CDR1 SNHLY, CDR2 FYNNEI. The CDR3 extends over 15 amino acids. CDR3 sequence: CASSALRYFYNEQFF. In nucleotides, the CDR3 is TGTGCCAGCAGTGCGCTAAGATATTTCTACAATGAGCAGTTCTTC.